This T cell receptor (beta chain) emerged from a study of cytomegalovirus exposure and HLA in healthy donors (dated by TCRdb to about 2017). Describing the broader study: In an earlier analysis of approximately 640 of the donors, approximately 260 Gb of sequence data and 117 million unique TCR beta sequences from about 179 million T cells were reported. An early release covering roughly 640 HLA-typed donors comprised approximately 290 gigabases of sequencing data and around 80 million unique TCR sequences. Of the approximately 400 genotyped donors, approximately 80% fell in the genetic ancestry cluster associated with self-reported Caucasian donors. The study aimed to test whether signatures of past pathogen exposure could be identified by cataloging public T cell receptors. Using immunosequencing, the study profiled T cell repertoires from approximately 700 subjects and related those repertoires to cytomegalovirus serostatus. A separate validation cohort of more than 100 different subjects was used in addition to the roughly 620-subject first cohort. To predict cytomegalovirus infection status, the study brought together high-throughput TCR immunosequencing, statistical association of individual TCRs with disease status, and machine learning. A later analysis re-analyzed previously published TCR beta repertoires from 550 to 700 donors and added high-resolution HLA genotyping to study TCR occurrence patterns. The later analysis used no new phenotypic data to find candidate immune exposures, relying instead on TCR beta sequences and their occurrence across donors. An earlier analysis of approximately 640 of the donors applied high-throughput TCR beta sequencing to assess whether each TCR beta V gene segment acted as functional or pseudogenic. Donor age, sex, ethnicity and CMV serostatus were compiled together with the repertoire data. A later genetic analysis took genome-wide SNP genotypes for about 55% of the 666 donors and used that subset as a discovery cohort. All discovery cohort repertoires had been generated on a single sequencing platform. HLA typing covered class I and class II loci at four-digit resolution. Typing coverage varied by locus: roughly 629-640 donors for A, B, C, DRB1 and DQB1; 500 to 550 for DQA1; more than 600 for DPA1; around 490 for DPB1. Roughly five DR-DQ haplotypes were treated as single units for association and clustering because of strong linkage in the cohort. Across about 380 genotyped donors of the cohort, an average of roughly 200,000 unique TCR beta nucleotide sequences per donor were sequenced, and roughly a sixth of those sequences were non-productive.

The cohort comprised more than 550 healthy bone marrow donors. At the time of sampling, every cohort member was nominally healthy, though immune exposures that went unrecorded were likely present. The donor was CMV seropositive and was included in the group of 289 seropositive cohort members. A peripheral blood sample was provided by each donor, and peripheral blood mononuclear cells were used for TCR beta sequencing. Genomic DNA was extracted from the blood cell samples with the Qiagen DNeasy Blood Extraction Kit. What the research found in general, with its limitations: Most TCR sequences were observed very rarely across donors, whereas some public TCRs were present in many individuals. Linkage disequilibrium might explain the correlated functional status among segregating V segments, but an unknown experimental factor could not be excluded. Assigning TCR associations to individual alleles was difficult when HLA alleles, especially DR and DQ, strongly co-occurred. A further reported finding was that TCR beta sequences accurately predicted the HLA-A and HLA-B alleles for most subjects in the first cohort. The only immune exposure information available for the cohort was CMV serostatus. In a later analysis, the rate of TCR association differed among HLA loci, with DRB1 alleles having the most associated TCRs and HLA-C alleles having the fewest. An earlier analysis of 450 to 750 of the donors showed that most TCR beta V segments appeared in productive rearrangements either about 90% or about 30% of the time, which broadly matched IMGT annotations. It was suggested by the authors that the approach could potentially be generalized to other disease states and immunological phenotypes. Because HLA typing was unavailable for some donors at each locus, only the typed subset was used in association tests. A cluster of highly shared sequence variants was judged likely to be a technical artifact of the sequencing pipeline. At a false discovery rate of 0.05, a later analysis linked around 17,000 TCR beta sequences to specific HLA alleles. Presence/absence analyses assumed roughly uniform sequencing depth across donors, an assumption that may not hold. Some IMGT-functional V segments, including TRBV6-2 and TRBV6-3, could not be distinguished by the 87-base-pair reads and were therefore excluded. In a later genetic analysis, fewer N-insertions in productive TCRs were reported among donors in an Asian-associated ancestry cluster than the roughly 700-donor mean. In vitro tests confirmed that a few of the cytomegalovirus-associated TCR beta chains recognize cytomegalovirus antigens. Several of the top co-occurrence clusters appeared to be linked to parvovirus B19, influenza, CMV and Epstein-Barr virus, according to a later analysis. About 17 rarely observed V segments, including chromosome 9 orphons, were excluded from the earlier analysis of approximately 500 of the donors because counts were too low. In a later genetic analysis, a missense DCLRE1C variant was associated with V-gene and J-gene trimming of TCR beta chains, and the association was replicated in an independent cohort. A total of 150 or so TCR beta chains were listed by the study as associated with cytomegalovirus. In both the original and validation cohorts, the classifier was reported to diagnose cytomegalovirus status with high specificity and sensitivity. The cohort was sequenced for TCR beta chains only, and without alpha or paired-chain data the features that could be detected were limited. In a later analysis, HLA-associated TCR beta chains showed more clonal expansion and lower generation probabilities than non-associated chains that were equally common. In a later analysis, most CMV-associated TCR beta chains were found to appear HLA-restricted, with HLA associations seemingly driven largely by CMV exposure.

The germline V and J ends show losses of 6 bases and 2 bases respectively, and no gene match explains 4 bases of the junction. The germline V gene yields KGHSH for CDR1 and LQKENI for CDR2. The CDR3 runs 14 residues from the cysteine to the phenylalanine. The read is trimmed to its CDR3 DNA, 42 bases read in frame from base 1. The library was produced with the immunoSEQ multiplex PCR assay. A mixture of 60 forward primers for TCR Vbeta segments and 13 reverse primers for TCR Jbeta segments was used in the multiplex PCR. A multiplex PCR assay on genomic DNA amplified the CDR3 region of rearranged TCR beta genes. On the Illumina HiSeq System, the amplified TCR beta libraries were sequenced as 87-base-pair reads. The original methods were these. A later analysis counted about 76 million unique TCR beta chains across the 690 or so repertoires, and 10 million to 11 million of these chains were shared by at least two donors. Raw reads were error-corrected and collapsed into unique sequences by a nearest-neighbor algorithm in which closely related sequences were merged to remove PCR and sequencing errors. To assign V, D and J gene segments, CDR3 sequences were aligned to IMGT reference sequences. Each retained sequence needed at least a six-nucleotide match to both a V gene segment and a J gene segment. Rearrangements were called productive when the CDR3 lacked stop codons and stayed in frame with V and J; all others were non-productive. Following IMGT convention, CDR3 was defined as the stretch from the second conserved V-encoded cysteine to the conserved J-encoded phenylalanine. The earlier analysis of approximately 590 of the donors excluded any sequence lacking an unambiguous match to a single V gene segment. In an earlier analysis of approximately 500 of the donors, a V segment was called functional when productive rearrangements were above 56.7%, and segregating when the standard deviation between donors exceeded 5%. A statistical classification framework was built to diagnose cytomegalovirus status from the catalog of TCR beta chain sequences. V and J gene assignment, in a later analysis, came from comparing TCR nucleotide sequences with IMGT/GENE-DB human TR gene sequences. Using the TCRdist pipeline, a later analysis assigned CDR3 sequences along with most-parsimonious VDJ recombination scenarios. In a later analysis, every TCR beta chain was defined by the combination of its CDR3 amino acid sequence and its V-gene family, and reads without a unique V-gene family were dropped. In a later analysis, fewer than 650 highly shared, low-generation-probability nucleotide sequences were removed to address suspected cross-contamination and a sequencing artifact. A later analysis calculated a clonal expansion index for each public chain from normalized within-repertoire ranks of inferred template counts. In a later analysis, generation probabilities were computed using a VDJ recombination model fitted to out-of-frame rearrangements, and the results were checked against IGoR. In a later analysis, TCR-TCR, TCR-HLA and TCR-CMV co-occurrence was scored with hypergeometric tests, and a repertoire-size bias correction was applied to TCR pairs. A later analysis estimated false discovery rates by permuting HLA or CMV assignments 20 times. In a later analysis, co-occurring TCRs were grouped using DBSCAN, with TCRdist sequence similarity added in when clustering inside HLA-allele-positive subsets. For co-occurrence clustering, repertoires with fewer than 30,000 or more than 120,000 public chains were excluded, along with several repertoires with anomalous nucleotide sharing. TCRdb mirrors the immuneACCESS table, restricted to in-frame sequences. Some clones are absent from its copies; in checked studies, under half trace to an unresolved V gene, and the reason for the others is unknown. V, J and clone size are those of that table, while D and trimming were read from the DNA. Across this sample there are 75,000 to 100,000 clones, with more than 60% seen only once. The ten largest clones add up to approximately 11% of the sample.

With regard to this clone: Its antigen target is currently unknown. Base qualities are missing; no much larger clone stands one base away.

The chain is assembled from TRBV18 and TRBJ1-3; 7 of the junction bases match TRBD1. Input material: PBMCs. This clonotype was sampled from a man between 18 and 35 years old in good health and CMV-seropositive. The DNA is as follows: TGTGCCAGCTCGCGGACAGGTGCTGGAAACACCATATATTTT. Translated, this is CASSRTGAGNTIYF.